The clone carrying this T cell receptor beta chain was recorded a few times. The antigen is not known. The sample belongs to a study of beta chain features in type 1 diabetes. Study results and caveats: Patients showed naive, central memory and Treg TCRB repertoires that appeared more similar than those of healthy donors.

TCRB transcripts that were expressed got sequenced, as all of the isolated RNA had been reverse transcribed. It was found that naive, central memory and regulatory T cell samples averaged around 3.8 million reads. Repertoires were generated with immunoSEQ multiplex PCR, while TCRdb's copy carries only in-frame clones and drops some. Here the sample spans roughly 400,000 clones, approximately 15% being singletons. Sequenced material: naive CD4+ T cells from blood. The clonotype comes from a man aged 25-45 years in good health.

CDR3 protein: CASSPQAGGPGEQFF. The CDR3 DNA follows: TGCGCCAGCAGCCCGCAAGCGGGAGGGCCGGGTGAGCAGTTCTTC. The rearrangement uses TRBV5-1 and TRBJ2-1; 10 positions agree with TRBD2. The ends lost 4 bases at V and 9 bases at J; junction bases unmatched: 10. This CDR3 is built from 15 residues. From germline, CDR1 is SGHRS and CDR2 YFSETQ.